A selection of T cell receptor beta chains follows, all from one sample in a study of blood T cell repertoires in COVID-19. Some clones are missing from TCRdb's copy, which holds only in-frame ones; the method was immunoSEQ multiplex PCR. The sample lists about 350,000 clones; 88% were seen once. Sequences were obtained from PBMCs or T cells enriched from blood (not recorded which). The source is a woman in her 30s who had been exposed to COVID-19. CDR3s include the opening cysteine and the closing phenylalanine or tryptophan. The D gene is left open where the match is weak. Some rows have no size entry. The others give once, few or many, or a class for an expanded clone.

j_gene,abundance,d_gene,v_gene,CDR3nt,CDR3aa
TRBJ2-6,.,TRBD1,TRBV28,TGTGCCAGCAGTTTGTTTTTTGGACAGGGTGTCTCTGGGGCCAACGTCCTGACTTTC,CASSLFFGQGVSGANVLTF
TRBJ2-7,.,TRBD2,TRBV5-6,TGTGCCAGCAGCGCGGATAGACTAGCGGGGGACTACGAGCAGTACTTC,CASSADRLAGDYEQYF
TRBJ1-1,.,.,TRBV20-1,TGCAGTGCTAGAGATTGGGGGCTTGATTTCTTT,CSARDWGLDFF
TRBJ2-5,once,TRBD2,TRBV24-1,TGTGCCACCAGTGATTTGCAGACCACTAGCGGGAGCCGAGAGACCCAGTACTTC,CATSDLQTTSGSRETQYF
TRBJ2-7,few,.,TRBV5-1,TGCGCCAGCAGCTCCAACCGCGGGGTTTTTGGTCCCAGTCCGTCCGAGCAGTACTTC,CASSSNRGVFGPSPSEQYF
TRBJ2-2,.,TRBD1,TRBV5-1,TGCGCCAGCAGCTTGAGCACAGGGGCTACCGGGGAGCTGTTTTTT,CASSLSTGATGELFF
TRBJ1-1,.,TRBD1,TRBV11-3,TGTGCCAGCAGCCGGGGACAGTCTAACACTGAAGCTTTCTTT,CASSRGQSNTEAFF
TRBJ2-7,.,.,TRBV19,TGTGCCAGTAGTACCACGGACGAGCAGTACTTC,CASSTTDEQYF
TRBJ2-7,.,.,TRBV21-1,TGTGCCAGCAGCGCTAGCGGGAGAAACGACGAGCAGTACTTC,CASSASGRNDEQYF
TRBJ2-7,few,.,TRBV28,TGTGCCAGCAGTCCTCCGACTAGTCCCCCTAAGTACTTC,CASSPPTSPPKYF
TRBJ2-7,once,TRBD2,TRBV2,TGTGCCAGCACCGGAGGGCTCGGCGGGAGAAGGTACGAGCAGTACTTC,CASTGGLGGRRYEQYF
TRBJ2-7,once,.,TRBV7-7,TGTGCTAGCAGCTTAGATGCCTCCTTCGGGGAGCAGTACTTC,CASSLDASFGEQYF
TRBJ2-7,.,.,TRBV9,TGTGCCAGCAGCGTGACCTCCCCAGGAGAGCAGTACTTC,CASSVTSPGEQYF
TRBJ1-1,few,.,TRBV5-4,TGTGCCAGCAGCTTGGGTTCTCCAGGGAAGTACACTGAAGCTTTCTTT,CASSLGSPGKYTEAFF
TRBJ2-3,.,.,TRBV1,TGCACCAGCAGCCAAGCGGAGGGATATACGCAGTATTTT,CTSSQAEGYTQYF
TRBJ1-5,.,.,TRBV28,TGTGCCAGCAGTTTTTCAGGGGTCACCGGTCAGCCCCAGCATTTT,CASSFSGVTGQPQHF
TRBJ2-7,.,.,TRBV21-1,TGTGCCAGCAGCAAACAAACAGGGTCCGAAACCTACGAGCAGTACTTC,CASSKQTGSETYEQYF
TRBJ1-2,.,.,TRBV24-1,TGTGCCACCAGTGACCACAGGATTGGGGAGGACTATGGCTACACCTTC,CATSDHRIGEDYGYTF
TRBJ1-2,.,TRBD1,TRBV10-3,TGTGCCATCAGTGGGGGACAGGCCCCGTATGGCTACACCTTC,CAISGGQAPYGYTF
TRBJ2-2,.,.,TRBV27,TGTGCCAGCAGTCCACTAAACAGGGCTGACACCGGGGAGCTGTTTTTT,CASSPLNRADTGELFF
TRBJ1-2,.,.,TRBV18,TGTGCCAGCTCACCACTATACAGACGAGTTTGGAGAGGGTTCTATGGCTACACCTTC,CASSPLYRRVWRGFYGYTF
TRBJ2-7,.,.,TRBV30,TGTGCCTGGAGGGGGGGCTCCTACGAGCAGTACTTC,CAWRGGSYEQYF
TRBJ1-5,.,.,TRBV3-1/TRBV3-2,TGTGCCAGCAGCCCTTCCGGGACAATCAATCAGCCCCAGCATTTT,CASSPSGTINQPQHF
TRBJ1-1,.,TRBD1,TRBV11-2,TGTGCCAGCAGCTTATCAGGGGGCAGGACTGAAGCTTTCTTT,CASSLSGGRTEAFF
TRBJ1-2,.,.,TRBV10-3,TGTGCCTCGCGCCAGGTTGATAACTATGGCTACACCTTC,CASRQVDNYGYTF
TRBJ2-7,.,.,TRBV7-3,TGTGCCAGCAGCTTATACACAGCCCCCTCCTACGAGCAGTACTTC,CASSLYTAPSYEQYF
TRBJ1-1,.,.,TRBV3-1/TRBV3-2,TGTGCCAGCAGCCAACGGGGACACGGTCTCAATGGGGCTGAAGCTTTCTTT,CASSQRGHGLNGAEAFF
TRBJ2-7,.,TRBD1,TRBV5-6,TGTGCCAGCAGCGCTTGGGGGACAGTTCCCTACGAGCAGTACTTC,CASSAWGTVPYEQYF
TRBJ2-5,.,TRBD1,TRBV5-6,TGTGCCAGCAGCACCGGGACAGGGAATCAAGAGACCCAGTACTTC,CASSTGTGNQETQYF